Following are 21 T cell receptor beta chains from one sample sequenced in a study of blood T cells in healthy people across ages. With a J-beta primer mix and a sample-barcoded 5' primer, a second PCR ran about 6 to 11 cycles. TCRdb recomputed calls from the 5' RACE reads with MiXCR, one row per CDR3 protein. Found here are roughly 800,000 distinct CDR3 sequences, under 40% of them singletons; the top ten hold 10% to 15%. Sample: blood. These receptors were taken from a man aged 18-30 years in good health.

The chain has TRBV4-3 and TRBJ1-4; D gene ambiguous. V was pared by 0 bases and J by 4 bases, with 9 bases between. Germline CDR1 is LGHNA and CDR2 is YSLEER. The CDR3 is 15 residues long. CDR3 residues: CASSQELNNNEKLFF. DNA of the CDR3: TGCGCCAGCAGCCAAGAATTAAATAATAATGAAAAACTGTTTTTT.

For the CDR3, the DNA is TGTGCCAGCAGCGCTGCCAGCGGGGGTCCAGATACGCAGTATTTT. Protein product: CASSAASGGPDTQYF. The rearrangement joins TRBV7-3 to TRBJ2-3; 8 positions match TRBD2. Germline assignment: CDR1 SGHTA and CDR2 FQGTGA. V trimming: 5 bases; J trimming: 4 bases; junction bases outside the gene matches: 8. This CDR3 contains 15 residues.

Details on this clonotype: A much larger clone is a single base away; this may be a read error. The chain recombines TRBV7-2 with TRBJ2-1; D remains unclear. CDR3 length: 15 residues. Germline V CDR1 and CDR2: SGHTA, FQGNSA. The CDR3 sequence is CASSLSESSYNERFF. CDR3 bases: TGTGCCAGCAGCTTATCAGAGAGCTCCTACAATGAGCGGTTCTTC.

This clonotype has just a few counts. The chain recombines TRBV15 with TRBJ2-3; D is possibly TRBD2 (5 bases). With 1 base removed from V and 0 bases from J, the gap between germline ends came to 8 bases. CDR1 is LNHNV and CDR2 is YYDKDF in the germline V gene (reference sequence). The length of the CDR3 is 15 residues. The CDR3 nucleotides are TGTGCCACCAGCAGAGGAGCGGATAGCACAGATACGCAGTATTTT. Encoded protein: CATSRGADSTDTQYF.

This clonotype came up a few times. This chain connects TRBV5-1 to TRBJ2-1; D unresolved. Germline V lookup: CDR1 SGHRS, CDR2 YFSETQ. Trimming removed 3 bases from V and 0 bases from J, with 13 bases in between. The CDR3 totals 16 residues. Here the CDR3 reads CASSSWSLDSYNEQFF. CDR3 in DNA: TGCGCCAGCAGCTCCTGGTCCCTAGACTCCTACAATGAGCAGTTCTTC.

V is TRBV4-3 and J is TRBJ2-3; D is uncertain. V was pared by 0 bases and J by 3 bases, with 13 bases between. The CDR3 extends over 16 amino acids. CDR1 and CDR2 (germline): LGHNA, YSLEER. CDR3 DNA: TGCGCCAGCAGCCAAGATCTTGCCCCGAGGACAGATACGCAGTATTTT. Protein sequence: CASSQDLAPRTDTQYF.

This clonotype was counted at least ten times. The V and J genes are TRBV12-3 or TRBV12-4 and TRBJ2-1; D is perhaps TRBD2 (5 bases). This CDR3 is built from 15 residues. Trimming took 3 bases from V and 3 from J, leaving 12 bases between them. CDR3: CASSFVLGSYNEQFF. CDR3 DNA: TGTGCCAGCAGTTTCGTCCTGGGGAGCTACAATGAGCAGTTCTTC.

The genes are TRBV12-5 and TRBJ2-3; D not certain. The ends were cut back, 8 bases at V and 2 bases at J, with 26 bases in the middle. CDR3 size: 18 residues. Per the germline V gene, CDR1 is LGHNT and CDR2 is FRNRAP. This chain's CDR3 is CASTANSRGLTPTDTQYF. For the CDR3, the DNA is TGTGCTAGTACAGCTAACTCGCGTGGCCTGACCCCCACAGATACGCAGTATTTT.

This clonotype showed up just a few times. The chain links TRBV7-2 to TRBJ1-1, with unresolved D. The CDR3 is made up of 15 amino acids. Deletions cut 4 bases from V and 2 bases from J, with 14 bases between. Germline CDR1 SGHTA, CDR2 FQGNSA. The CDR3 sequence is CASSSEPGENTEAFF. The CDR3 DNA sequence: TGTGCCAGCAGCTCAGAACCCGGGGAAAACACTGAAGCTTTCTTT.

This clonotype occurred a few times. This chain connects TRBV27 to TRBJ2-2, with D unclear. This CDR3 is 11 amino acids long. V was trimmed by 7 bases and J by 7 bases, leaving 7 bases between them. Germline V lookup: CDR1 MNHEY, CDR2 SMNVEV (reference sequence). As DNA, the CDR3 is TGTGCCAGCACCTTTGGCGGGGAGCTGTTTTTT. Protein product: CASTFGGELFF.

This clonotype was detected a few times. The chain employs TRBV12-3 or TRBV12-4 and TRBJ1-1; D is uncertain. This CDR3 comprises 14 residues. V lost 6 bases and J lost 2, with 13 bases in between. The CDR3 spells CASSSSPRNTEAFF. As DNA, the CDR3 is TGTGCCAGCAGCTCCTCTCCACGAAACACTGAAGCTTTCTTT.

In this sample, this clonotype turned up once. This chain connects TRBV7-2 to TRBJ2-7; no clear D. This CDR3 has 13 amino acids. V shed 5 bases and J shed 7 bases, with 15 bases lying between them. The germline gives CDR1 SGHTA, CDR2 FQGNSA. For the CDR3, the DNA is TGTGCCAGCAGCACCCTGTACTACAATGAGCAGTACTTC. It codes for CASSTLYYNEQYF.

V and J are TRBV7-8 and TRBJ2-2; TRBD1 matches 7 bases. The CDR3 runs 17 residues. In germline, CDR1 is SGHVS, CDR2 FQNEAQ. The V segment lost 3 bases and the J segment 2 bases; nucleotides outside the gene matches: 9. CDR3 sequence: CASSFPTGTANTGELFF. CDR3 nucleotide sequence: TGTGCCAGCAGCTTTCCAACCGGGACAGCAAACACCGGGGAGCTGTTTTTT.

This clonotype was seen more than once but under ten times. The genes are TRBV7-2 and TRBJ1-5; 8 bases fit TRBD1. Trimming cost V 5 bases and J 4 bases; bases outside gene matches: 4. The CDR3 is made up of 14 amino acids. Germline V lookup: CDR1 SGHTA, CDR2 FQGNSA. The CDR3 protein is CASSTDRGNQPQHF. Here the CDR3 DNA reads TGTGCCAGCAGCACTGACAGGGGAAATCAGCCCCAGCATTTT.

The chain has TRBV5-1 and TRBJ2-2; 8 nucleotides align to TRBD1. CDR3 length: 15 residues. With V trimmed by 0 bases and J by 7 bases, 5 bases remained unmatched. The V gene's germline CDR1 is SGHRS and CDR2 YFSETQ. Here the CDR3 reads CASSLGTGSGGELFF. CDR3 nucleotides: TGCGCCAGCAGCTTGGGGACAGGGTCCGGCGGGGAGCTGTTTTTT. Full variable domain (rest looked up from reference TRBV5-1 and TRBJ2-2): KAGVTQTPRYLIKTRGQQVTLSCSPISGHRSVSWYQQTPGQGLQFLFEYFSETQRNKGNFPGRFSGRQFSNSRSEMNVSTLELGDSALYLCASSLGTGSGGELFFGEGSRLTVL.

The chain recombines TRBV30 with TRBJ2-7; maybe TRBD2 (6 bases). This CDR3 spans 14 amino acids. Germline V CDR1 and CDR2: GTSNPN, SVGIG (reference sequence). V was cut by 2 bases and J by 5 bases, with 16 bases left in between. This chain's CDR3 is CAWSRDFIWDEQYF. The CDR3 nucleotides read TGTGCCTGGAGTAGGGACTTTATCTGGGACGAGCAGTACTTC.

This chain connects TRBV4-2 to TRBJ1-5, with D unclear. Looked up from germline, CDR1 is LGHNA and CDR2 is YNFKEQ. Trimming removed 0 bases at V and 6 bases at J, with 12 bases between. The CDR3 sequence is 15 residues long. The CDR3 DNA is TGTGCCAGCAGCCAAGATGTTGCAGGCAGTCAGCCCCAGCATTTT. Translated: CASSQDVAGSQPQHF.

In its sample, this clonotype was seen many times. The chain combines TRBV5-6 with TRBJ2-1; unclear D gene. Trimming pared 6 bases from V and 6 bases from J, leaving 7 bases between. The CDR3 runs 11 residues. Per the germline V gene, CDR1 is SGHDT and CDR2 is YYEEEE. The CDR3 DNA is TGTGCCAGCACGTTCAGCAATGAGCAGTTCTTC. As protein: CASTFSNEQFF.

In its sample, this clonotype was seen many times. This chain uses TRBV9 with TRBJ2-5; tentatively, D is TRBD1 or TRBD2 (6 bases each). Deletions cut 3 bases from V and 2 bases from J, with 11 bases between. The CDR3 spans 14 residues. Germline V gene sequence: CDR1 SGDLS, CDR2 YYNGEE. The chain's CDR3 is CASSEGDFQETQYF. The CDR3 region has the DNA TGTGCCAGCAGCGAGGGGGACTTTCAAGAGACCCAGTACTTC.

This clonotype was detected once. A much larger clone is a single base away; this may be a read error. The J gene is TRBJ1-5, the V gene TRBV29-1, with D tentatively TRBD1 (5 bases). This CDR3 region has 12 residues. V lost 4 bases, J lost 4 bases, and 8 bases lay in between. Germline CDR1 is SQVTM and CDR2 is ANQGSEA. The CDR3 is CSVGTTNQPQHF. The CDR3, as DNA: TGCAGCGTTGGGACAACTAATCAGCCCCAGCATTTT. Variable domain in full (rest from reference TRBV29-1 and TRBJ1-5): SAVISQKPSRDICQRGTSLTIQCQVDSQVTMMFWYRQQPGQSLTLIATANQGSEATYESGFVIDKFPISRPNLTFSTLTVSNMSPEDSSIYLCSVGTTNQPQHFGDGTRLSIL.

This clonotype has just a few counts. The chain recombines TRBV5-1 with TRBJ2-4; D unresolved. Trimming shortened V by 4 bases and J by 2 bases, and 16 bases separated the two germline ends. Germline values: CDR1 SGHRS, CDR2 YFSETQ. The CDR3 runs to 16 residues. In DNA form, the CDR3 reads TGCGCCAGCAGCCCCGCCAGTGGGGTGACCAAAAACATTCAGTACTTC. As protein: CASSPASGVTKNIQYF.